This TCR beta chain appears in the sequencing data of a study of shared clonotypes between healthy human individuals. Notes on the study in general: Unshared clonotypes carried lower generation probabilities than those common to all four donors.

Libraries were prepared by immunoSEQ multiplex PCR; TCRdb keeps only in-frame clonotypes and omits some of them. In the table there are about 2 million clones, less than 95% of which are singletons. The CDR3 contains 11 residues. In germline, CDR1 is MNHNS, CDR2 SASEGT. V was cut by 5 bases and J by 7 bases, with 9 bases left in between. Naive CD8 cells lacked CD45RO, underwent positive selection for CCR7 and left out terminally differentiated effector memory CD45RA+ cells. Of note for this clone: Its specificity is unknown.

This TCR derives from a man aged 18 to 29 in good health. This rearrangement joins TRBV6-1 to TRBJ2-7; D perhaps matches TRBD2 (5 bases). Sequences were obtained from naive CD8+ T cells sorted from blood. The CDR3 DNA reads as TGTGCCAGCAGTAACAGCGGAGAGCAGTACTTC. It specifies CASSNSGEQYF.